The 9 T cell receptor beta chains presented below share a single source sample, sequenced in a study of CD8 T cells in ankylosing spondylitis. Each CDR3 protein gets one entry after TCRdb re-called the 5' RACE reads with MiXCR. The sample has under 300,000 distinct CDR3 sequences, roughly 10% seen once. The sequenced sample consisted of blood, either unsorted or a sorted T cell fraction (not recorded which). These receptors all come from a male donor with ankylosing spondylitis or in good health (not recorded which).

This clonotype was picked up many times. CDR3 sequence (DNA): TGTGCCAGCAGCGTAGCCCCAAGGGAAAAGCAGTACTTC. This encodes CASSVAPREKQYF. This chain uses TRBV9 with TRBJ2-7, with unresolved D. This CDR3 spans 13 amino acids. The germline V gene has CDR1 SGDLS and CDR2 YYNGEE. Trimming removed 0 bases from V and 8 bases from J, with 12 bases in between.

This clonotype was observed many times. The rearrangement joins TRBV12-3 or TRBV12-4 to TRBJ1-2; D gene ambiguous. The CDR3 has 14 amino acids. Trimming left V 2 bases short and J 4 bases short, with 11 bases between. This CDR3 reads CASSLNRLGYGYTF. The CDR3 DNA sequence: TGTGCCAGCAGTTTAAATCGCCTCGGCTATGGCTACACCTTC.

The sample holds many counts of this clonotype. V usage is TRBV15 and J usage is TRBJ2-1; 9 bases agree with TRBD2. The junction had 9 bases not matched to a gene; V was cut back by 0 bases and J by 12 bases. The CDR3 covers 15 residues. CDR1 and CDR2 from the germline V gene are LNHNV and YYDKDF (reference sequence). CDR3 amino acids: CATSRDPAGGDWQFF. CDR3 sequence (DNA): TGTGCCACCAGCAGAGACCCAGCGGGAGGAGATTGGCAGTTCTTC.

The sample holds many counts of this clonotype. The gene calls are TRBV5-1 and TRBJ2-7; 9 positions agree with TRBD2. The CDR3 runs to 15 residues. CDR1 and CDR2 (germline): SGHRS, YFSETQ. V lost 4 bases to trimming and J lost 6 bases; unmatched junction nucleotides: 11. DNA of the CDR3: TGCGCCAGCAGCCGGACACGGACTAGCGAGGGCGAGCAGTACTTC. This sequence encodes CASSRTRTSEGEQYF.

The chain employs TRBV2 and TRBJ2-5; D unclear. The CDR3 runs 11 residues. The V gene's germline CDR1 is SNHLY and CDR2 FYNNEI. Deletions cut 7 bases from V and 0 bases from J, with 3 bases between. The CDR3 DNA follows: TGTGCCAGCACGTACCAAGAGACCCAGTACTTC. Protein product: CASTYQETQYF.

The chain couples TRBV25-1 to TRBJ1-5, with D possibly being TRBD1 (6 bases). V was pared by 2 bases and J by 9 bases, with 14 bases between. Germline V lookup: CDR1 MGHDK, CDR2 SYGVNS. The CDR3 runs 14 residues. CDR3 DNA sequence: TGTGCCAGCAGTGAAGCAGACAGGTCCATGCCCCAGCATTTT. Translating gives CASSEADRSMPQHF.

This clonotype was detected only a few times. At one end, the junction sequence differs from germline, possibly due to a read error. V usage is TRBV5-1 and J usage is TRBJ2-1; 7 bases agree with TRBD2. The CDR3 has 15 amino acids. CDR1 SGHRS and CDR2 YFSETQ come from the germline V gene. CDR3 in DNA: TGCTCCAGCAGCTGGGGGGACTTGCGGGAGAATCAGCAGTTCTTC. Its protein is CSSSWGDLRENQQFF.

This clonotype was detected ten times or more. This chain connects TRBV21-1 to TRBJ2-5; TRBD2 was called by the table and not checked on the DNA. TRBV21-1 is flagged as a pseudogene. There are 18 residues in the CDR3. The CDR3 is CASSLGEVGKGPGETQYF. CDR3 sequence (DNA): TGTGCCAGCAGCCTAGGGGAGGTCGGAAAGGGCCCCGGCGAGACCCAGTACTTC.

This clonotype was counted at least ten times. The rearrangement links TRBV20-1 to TRBJ2-5; D is perhaps TRBD2 (7 bases). Deletions cut 5 bases from V and 5 bases from J, with 21 bases between. This CDR3 spans 15 amino acids. Germline V gives CDR1 DFQATT, CDR2 SNEGSKA (reference sequence). CDR3 coding DNA: TGCAGTGCTTCCCCCCCGACTAGGGGGGGGGAGACCCAGTACTTC. It translates to CSASPPTRGGETQYF.